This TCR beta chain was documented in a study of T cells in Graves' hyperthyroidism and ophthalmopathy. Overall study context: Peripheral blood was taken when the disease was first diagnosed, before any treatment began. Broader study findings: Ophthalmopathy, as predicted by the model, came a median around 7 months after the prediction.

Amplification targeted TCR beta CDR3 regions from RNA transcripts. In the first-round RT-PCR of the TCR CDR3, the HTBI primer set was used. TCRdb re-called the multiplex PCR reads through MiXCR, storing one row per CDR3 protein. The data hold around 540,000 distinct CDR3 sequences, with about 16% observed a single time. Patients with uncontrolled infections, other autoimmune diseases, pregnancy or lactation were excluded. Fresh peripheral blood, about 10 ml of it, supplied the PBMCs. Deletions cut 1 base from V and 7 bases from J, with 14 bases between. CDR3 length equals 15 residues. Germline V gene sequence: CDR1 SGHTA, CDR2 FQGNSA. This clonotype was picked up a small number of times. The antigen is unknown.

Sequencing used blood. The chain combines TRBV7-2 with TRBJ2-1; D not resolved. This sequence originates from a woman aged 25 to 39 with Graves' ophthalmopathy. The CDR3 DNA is TGTGCCAGCAGCTTAGTAGGCCTACCCGGGAATGAGCAGTTCTTC. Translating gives CASSLVGLPGNEQFF.